These 20 T cell receptor beta chains share one sample of origin, sequenced in a study of blood T cell repertoires in COVID-19. TCRdb keeps only in-frame clones here, not all; method: immunoSEQ multiplex PCR. The sample records 250,000 to 300,000 clones, 83% being singletons. The sequenced sample consisted of peripheral blood. The receptor source for this set is a man in his 60s who had recovered from COVID-19.

J is TRBJ2-3 and V is TRBV3-1 (or the pseudogene TRBV3-2), with a tentative D call TRBD2 (7 bases). The ends were cut back, 4 bases at V and 4 bases at J, with 15 bases in the middle. The CDR3 runs 15 residues. The V gene's germline CDR1 is LGHDT and CDR2 YNNKEL (reference sequence). CDR3 loop: CASSLVGGRSDTQYF. The DNA for the CDR3 is TGTGCCAGCAGCCTGGTGGGGGGGCGGTCAGATACGCAGTATTTT.

The CDR3 sequence is CASSPQAFGYGYTF. The CDR3 nucleotides are TGTGCCAGCAGCCCCCAGGCTTTTGGCTATGGCTACACCTTC. V gene TRBV3-1 (or the pseudogene TRBV3-2) combines with J gene TRBJ1-2; no clear D gene. V lost 4 bases to trimming and J lost 4 bases, with 13 bases between them. Germline values: CDR1 LGHDT, CDR2 YNNKEL (reference sequence). This CDR3 has 14 amino acids.

J is TRBJ2-5 and V is TRBV9, with TRBD2 matching over 16 bases. The CDR3 consists of 17 residues. Trimming at V came to 3 bases and at J to 5 bases, leaving 7 bases not matched to a gene. Germline V gene lookup returns CDR1 SGDLS and CDR2 YYNGEE. The CDR3 is CASSGGTSGGGQETQYF. DNA of the CDR3: TGTGCCAGCAGCGGAGGGACTAGCGGGGGGGGACAGGAGACCCAGTACTTC.

V usage is TRBV18 and J usage is TRBJ2-1; the match to TRBD2 covers 7 bases. Trimming at V came to 0 bases and at J to 7 bases, leaving 12 bases not matched to a gene. CDR3 length: 17 amino acids. Looked up from germline, CDR1 is KGHSH and CDR2 is LQKENI. CDR3 sequence: CASSPPSTASGINEQFF. The CDR3 DNA sequence: TGTGCCAGCTCACCACCTTCAACCGCTAGCGGTATTAATGAGCAGTTCTTC.

The chain joins TRBV4-1 to TRBJ2-1; the match to TRBD1 covers 10 bases. This CDR3 comprises 17 residues. In germline, CDR1 is MGHRA, CDR2 YSYEKL. V lost 4 bases to trimming and J lost 3 bases; unmatched junction nucleotides: 9. The CDR3 nucleotides are TGCGCCAGCAGCCGAGCTACCGGGACAGGGGTCTACAATGAGCAGTTCTTC. This gives the protein CASSRATGTGVYNEQFF.

This chain joins TRBV6-4 and TRBJ1-1; 7 bases line up with TRBD1. The CDR3 length is 15 residues. Germline values: CDR1 MRHNA, CDR2 SNTAGT. V lost 0 bases to trimming and J lost 5 bases; unmatched junction nucleotides: 6. The CDR3 reads CASSDSHRGGTEAFF. The CDR3 bases are TGTGCCAGCAGTGACTCTCACAGGGGAGGAACTGAAGCTTTCTTT.

The chain uses TRBV12-5 and TRBJ1-2; D unresolved. Trimming took off 6 bases at V and 4 bases at J, with 18 bases between the two ends. The CDR3 totals 15 residues. Germline loops: CDR1 LGHNT, CDR2 FRNRAP. The chain's CDR3 is CASGPLGSGFYGYTF. The DNA of the CDR3 is TGTGCTAGTGGCCCCCTGGGGTCGGGGTTCTATGGCTACACCTTC.

This clone was recorded only once. The CDR3 is CASSLLKQETQYF. CDR3 DNA: TGTGCCAGCAGCTTACTAAAGCAAGAGACCCAGTACTTC. The V gene is TRBV7-3, the J gene TRBJ2-5; D gene uncertain. CDR3 length: 13 amino acids. V shed 2 bases and J shed 2 bases, with 6 bases lying between them. Germline CDR1 SGHTA, CDR2 FQGTGA.

In its sample, this clone was seen once. The V call is TRBV4-1, the J call TRBJ2-7; TRBD1 matches at 7 bases. Germline lookup yields CDR1 MGHRA and CDR2 YSYEKL. Trimming cost V 2 bases and J 7 bases; bases outside gene matches: 5. CDR3 size: 13 residues. CDR3 sequence: CASSQYRGGEQYF. Written as DNA, the CDR3 is TGCGCCAGCAGCCAATACAGGGGTGGGGAGCAGTACTTC.

This clone was seen once. A read error may produce the germline difference seen at one junction end. The chain links TRBV6-5 to TRBJ2-3, with D tentatively TRBD1 (6 bases). Germline V gene data show CDR1 as MNHEY and CDR2 as SVGAGI. This CDR3 spans 15 amino acids. In DNA, the CDR3 is TGTGCCAGCAGACAGGGCAGCTCCACCACAGTTACGCAGTATTTT. As protein: CASRQGSSTTVTQYF.

V is TRBV5-4 and J is TRBJ1-2; TRBD1 matches 8 bases. CDR1 is SGHNT and CDR2 is YYREEE in the germline V gene (reference sequence). This CDR3 contains 18 residues. The V segment lost 7 bases and the J segment 4 bases; nucleotides outside the gene matches: 21. The CDR3 loop reads CASGSVGRQGPGGYGYTF. CDR3 DNA: TGTGCCAGCGGCAGCGTGGGGCGACAGGGGCCTGGTGGCTATGGCTACACCTTC.

The V gene is TRBV10-1, the J gene TRBJ2-1, with D possibly TRBD2 on 7 matching bases. Germline V gene lookup returns CDR1 WNHNN and CDR2 SYGVQD (reference sequence). This CDR3 is built from 13 residues. V was pared by 8 bases and J by 6 bases, with 14 bases between. The CDR3 protein is CASSGGGFNEQFF. In DNA, the CDR3 is TGCGCCAGCTCTGGGGGGGGCTTCAATGAGCAGTTCTTC.

The chain joins TRBV7-2 to TRBJ1-1; maybe TRBD1 (6 bases). The CDR3 spans 14 residues. The V gene's germline CDR1 is SGHTA and CDR2 FQGNSA. V lost 6 bases to trimming and J lost 0 bases, with 11 bases between them. The CDR3: CASSWTALNTEAFF. The CDR3 nucleotides are TGTGCCAGCAGTTGGACAGCCTTGAACACTGAAGCTTTCTTT.

The chain joins TRBV19 to TRBJ2-3; 8 nucleotides align to TRBD2. The germline CDR1 and CDR2 sequences are LNHDA and SQIVND (reference sequence). This CDR3 is 13 amino acids long. Germline trimming cut 8 bases from V and 1 base from J; bases unmatched to any gene: 2. The CDR3 loop is CASGSGGTDTQYF. The CDR3 nucleotides read TGTGCCAGTGGTAGCGGGGGCACAGATACGCAGTATTTT.

CDR3 nucleotides: TGCAGTGCTAGTGACAGGGGGTTGAACACTGAAGCTTTCTTT. This gives the protein CSASDRGLNTEAFF. The chain uses TRBV20-1 and TRBJ1-1; 9 positions match TRBD1. Germline V lookup: CDR1 DFQATT, CDR2 SNEGSKA (reference sequence). V dropped 3 bases and J dropped 0; count of bases not matched to a gene: 2. The CDR3 is 14 amino acids.

The V and J genes are TRBV5-1 and TRBJ2-7; 10 positions match TRBD1. V lost 0 bases and J lost 3; bases outside the gene matches: 6. This CDR3 has 16 residues. Germline V gene data show CDR1 as SGHRS and CDR2 as YFSETQ. The CDR3 region has the DNA TGCGCCAGCAGCTTGGCCGTCGGGACAGGGGACTACGAGCAGTACTTC. It yields the protein CASSLAVGTGDYEQYF.

The chain links TRBV12-5 to TRBJ2-3; D possibly corresponds to TRBD2 (6 bases). V was trimmed by 7 bases and J by 0 bases, leaving 14 bases between them. The CDR3 covers 15 residues. Per the germline V gene, CDR1 is LGHNT and CDR2 is FRNRAP. In nucleotides, the CDR3 is TGTGCTAGTGCCCCCTGGGGGACTAGCACAGATACGCAGTATTTT. The encoded protein is CASAPWGTSTDTQYF. Full variable domain (missing parts from reference TRBV12-5 and TRBJ2-3): DARVTQTPRHKVTEMGQEVTMRCQPILGHNTVFWYRQTMMQGLELLAYFRNRAPLDDSGMPKDRFSAEMPDATLATLKIQPSEPRDSAVYFCASAPWGTSTDTQYFGPGTRLTVL.

The chain carries TRBV29-1 and TRBJ1-1; D call uncertain. The CDR3 covers 13 residues. Trimming left V 3 bases short and J 1 base short, with 9 bases between. Per germline, CDR1 SQVTM and CDR2 ANQGSEA. In nucleotides, the CDR3 is TGCAGCGTTGATCTGGCGGGGAACACTGAAGCTTTCTTT. It yields the protein CSVDLAGNTEAFF.

The table lists this clone with a count of one. This chain connects TRBV9 to TRBJ2-1, with D possibly matching TRBD1 (5 bases). Germline lookup yields CDR1 SGDLS and CDR2 YYNGEE. V lost 3 bases and J 6 bases, leaving 19 bases between the germline ends. This CDR3 is built from 16 residues. This chain's CDR3 is CASSGLGRFPSNEQFF. Here the CDR3 DNA reads TGTGCCAGCAGCGGCCTGGGGCGGTTCCCTTCCAATGAGCAGTTCTTC. Full variable domain (remainder filled in from reference TRBV9 and TRBJ2-1): DSGVTQTPKHLITATGQRVTLRCSPRSGDLSVYWYQQSLDQGLQFLIQYYNGEERAKGNILERFSAQQFPDLHSELNLSSLELGDSALYFCASSGLGRFPSNEQFFGPGTRLTVL.

The chain combines TRBV6-1 with TRBJ2-1; a possible D gene is TRBD1 (5 bases). This CDR3 is built from 14 residues. The germline CDR1 and CDR2 sequences are MNHNS and SASEGT. V was cut by 2 bases and J by 13 bases, with 18 bases left in between. The CDR3 spells CASSEYEGVTSQFF. The DNA for the CDR3 is TGTGCCAGCAGTGAATACGAAGGGGTGACTTCTCAGTTCTTC.